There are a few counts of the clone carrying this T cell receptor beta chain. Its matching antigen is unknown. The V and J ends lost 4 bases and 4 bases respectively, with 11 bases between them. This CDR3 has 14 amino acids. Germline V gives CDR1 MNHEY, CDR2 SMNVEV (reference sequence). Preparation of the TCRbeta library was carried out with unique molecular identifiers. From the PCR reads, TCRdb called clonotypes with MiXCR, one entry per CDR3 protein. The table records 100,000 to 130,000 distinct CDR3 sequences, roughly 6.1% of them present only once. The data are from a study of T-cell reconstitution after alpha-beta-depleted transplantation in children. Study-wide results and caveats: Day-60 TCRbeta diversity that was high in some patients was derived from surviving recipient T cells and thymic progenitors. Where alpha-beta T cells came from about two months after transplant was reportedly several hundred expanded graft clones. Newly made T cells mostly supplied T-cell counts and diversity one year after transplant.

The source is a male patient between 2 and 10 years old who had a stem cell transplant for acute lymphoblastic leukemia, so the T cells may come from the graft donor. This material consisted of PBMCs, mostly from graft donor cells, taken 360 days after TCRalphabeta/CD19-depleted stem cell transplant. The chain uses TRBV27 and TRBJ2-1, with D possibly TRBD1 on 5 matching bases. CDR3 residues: CASSWTPPYNEQFF. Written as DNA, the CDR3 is TGTGCCAGCAGTTGGACACCCCCATACAATGAGCAGTTCTTC.